A single sample gave rise to the 7 T cell receptor beta chains below, sequenced in a study of PD-L1 blockade in urothelial cancer. Assay: immunoSEQ multiplex PCR; the TCRdb copy retains only in-frame clones and omits some. The sample yields 25,000 to 35,000 clones, roughly 83% seen once. The time point is: peripheral blood 6 weeks after treatment start. The sequencing used PBMCs, collected around atezolizumab (anti-PD-L1) treatment. The source of these receptors is a man aged 65-85 years with urothelial cancer.

The rearrangement links TRBV7-2 to TRBJ2-1; 11 positions agree with TRBD2. Germline CDR1 and CDR2: SGHTA and FQGNSA. After removal of 2 bases from V and 11 bases from J, the junction contained 5 bases not matched to a gene. This CDR3 is 14 amino acids long. CDR3 sequence (DNA): TGTGCCAGCAGCTTAAGCACTAGCGGGAGAAAGCAGTTCTTC. Protein sequence: CASSLSTSGRKQFF. Filled out from reference TRBV7-2 and TRBJ2-1, the complete variable domain reads GAGVSQSPSNKVTEKGKDVELRCDPISGHTALYWYRQSLGQGLEFLIYFQGNSAPDKSGLPSDRFSAERTGGSVSTLTIQRTQQEDSAVYLCASSLSTSGRKQFFGPGTRLTVL.

The chain employs TRBV11-2 and TRBJ1-1; 7 bases agree with TRBD1. Germline trimming cut 4 bases from V and 1 base from J; bases unmatched to any gene: 3. The CDR3 runs to 14 residues. Germline V gives CDR1 SGHAT, CDR2 FQNNGV. The CDR3 region is CASSWGQQNTEAFF. The CDR3 DNA reads as TGTGCCAGCAGCTGGGGACAGCAGAACACTGAAGCTTTCTTT.

The chain carries TRBV15 and TRBJ2-5; no reliable D call. The CDR3 has 12 residues. Between the trimmed V and J ends, which lost 3 bases and 3 bases, there was a span of 5 bases. Per germline, CDR1 LNHNV and CDR2 YYDKDF (reference sequence). The DNA for the CDR3 is TGTGCCACCAGCAGCAGTAAAGAGACCCAGTACTTC. This codes for CATSSSKETQYF.

This sequence joins TRBV6-5 and TRBJ2-1; TRBD2 aligns across 7 bases. V dropped 6 bases and J dropped 5; count of bases not matched to a gene: 10. This CDR3 comprises 15 residues. Germline CDR1 and CDR2: MNHEY and SVGAGI. The CDR3 nucleotides are TGTGCCAGCAGCTCCCCCCGCGGGAGCAACAATGAGCAGTTCTTC. This encodes CASSSPRGSNNEQFF.

The chain links TRBV6-6 to TRBJ2-7; TRBD1 agrees at 9 bases. Germline CDR1 is MNHNY and CDR2 is SVGAGI (reference sequence). The ends lost 5 bases at V and 1 base at J; junction bases unmatched: 6. This CDR3 has 15 residues. The CDR3 DNA reads TGTGCCAGCAGTGCCCCGGGACAGGGATCCTACGAGCAGTACTTC. As protein: CASSAPGQGSYEQYF.

This clone was recorded a few times. The chain combines TRBV7-9 with TRBJ2-3; D perhaps matches TRBD2 (5 bases). CDR1 and CDR2 (germline): SEHNR, FQNEAQ (reference sequence). Trimming took off 5 bases at V and 7 bases at J, with 16 bases between the two ends. The CDR3 spans 14 residues. The CDR3: CASSLLAPGNTQYF. The CDR3 DNA reads TGTGCCAGCAGCCTTCTAGCCCCGGGTAATACGCAGTATTTT.

This rearrangement joins TRBV14 to TRBJ2-1, with TRBD2 matching 14 bases. In germline, CDR1 is SGHDN, CDR2 FVKESK. Trimming took 3 bases from V and 8 from J; bases not matched to a gene: 9. The CDR3 is 17 amino acids. CDR3 DNA: TGTGCCAGCAGCCATCTACGGGGGACTAGCGGGAGATATGAGCAGTTCTTC. Encoded protein: CASSHLRGTSGRYEQFF.